This T cell receptor beta chain was sequenced in a study of T cell clonality in common variable immunodeficiency. A few counts support this clone. Its antigen is as yet unknown. The read finishes 3 residues shy of the CDR3 end, and the germline J gene is used to complete it. The assay was immunoSEQ multiplex PCR, and TCRdb's table has in-frame clones only and misses some. The specimen has some 10,000 clones, none found just once. The CDR3 has 13 amino acids. Trimming removed 2 bases from V and 9 bases from J, with 11 bases in between. The germline gives CDR1 SGHAT, CDR2 FQNNGV. The study's findings and limits: T cell subpopulation sequencing would be needed to explain CVID clonality. Common variable immunodeficiency TCR beta sequences reportedly had fewer deletions and N-nucleotide insertions.

CVID meant reduced serum IgG, IgA and/or IgM plus specific antibody deficiency. Blood came from CVID subjects not ill and not taking immunomodulatory or immunosuppressive medication. Sequences were obtained from peripheral blood mononuclear cells. The rearrangement uses TRBV11-2 and TRBJ2-1; perhaps TRBD1 as D (5 bases). This TCR came from a human donor with common variable immunodeficiency. CDR3 amino acids: CASSLQGRSEQFF. Partial CDR3 DNA: TGTGCCAGCAGCTTACAGGGAAGGAGTGAG.